This paragraph covers one TCR beta chain sequence. CDR3 size: 14 residues. Germline CDR1 and CDR2: SGHNT and YYREEE (reference sequence). V was clipped by 2 bases and J by 0 bases, with 9 bases between them. These data belong to a study of OX40 agonist ivuxolimab in advanced cancers. Turning to the study itself: Hepatocellular carcinoma, melanoma, renal cell or head and neck cancer was diagnosed in the dose-escalation patients.

Clones were sequenced by immunoSEQ multiplex PCR, and TCRdb holds only the in-frame ones, with some missing. The sample shows 75,000 to 80,000 clones, around 82% of them seen only once. Sequences were derived from CD4+ or CD8+ T cells sorted from blood, sampled in a trial of the OX40 agonist ivuxolimab. The origin of this receptor is an adult with an advanced solid tumor such as melanoma, head and neck, liver or kidney cancer. This sequence joins TRBV5-4 and TRBJ2-7, with D uncertain. This chain's CDR3 is CASSFGVNSYEQYF. The CDR3 DNA is TGTGCCAGCAGCTTCGGAGTCAACTCCTACGAGCAGTACTTC.